The present T cell receptor beta chain was sequenced within a study of blood T cell repertoires in COVID-19. Clones were sequenced by immunoSEQ multiplex PCR, and TCRdb holds only the in-frame ones, with some missing. The sample includes about 230,000 clones, around nine tenths of them seen just once. The length of the CDR3 is 15 residues. The V gene's germline CDR1 is MGHRA and CDR2 YSYEKL. V shed 4 bases and J shed 2 bases, with 11 bases lying between them. The chain recombines TRBV4-1 with TRBJ1-4; perhaps TRBD1 as D (6 bases). Sequencing was carried out using PBMCs or T cells enriched from blood (not recorded which). The clonotype was recovered from a man younger than 40 who had recovered from COVID-19. The CDR3 is CASSPSQGTNEKLFF. CDR3 DNA sequence: TGCGCCAGCAGCCCTAGTCAGGGGACTAATGAAAAACTGTTTTTT.